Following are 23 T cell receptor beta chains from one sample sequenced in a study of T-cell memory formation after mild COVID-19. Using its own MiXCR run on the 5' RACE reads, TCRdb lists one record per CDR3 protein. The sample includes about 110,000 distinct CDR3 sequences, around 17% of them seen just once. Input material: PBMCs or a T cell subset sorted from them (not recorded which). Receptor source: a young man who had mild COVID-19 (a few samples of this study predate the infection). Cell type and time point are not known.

The CDR3 nucleotides read TGTGCCAGCAGCTTAGAGTCCCAGGCCGGTGGCACCTTC. Its translation: CASSLESQAGGTF. The rearrangement links TRBV7-2 to TRBJ1-2; no reliable D call. CDR1 SGHTA and CDR2 FQGNSA come from the germline V gene. The CDR3 is 13 amino acids. V was cut by 1 base and J by 13 bases, with 16 bases left in between.

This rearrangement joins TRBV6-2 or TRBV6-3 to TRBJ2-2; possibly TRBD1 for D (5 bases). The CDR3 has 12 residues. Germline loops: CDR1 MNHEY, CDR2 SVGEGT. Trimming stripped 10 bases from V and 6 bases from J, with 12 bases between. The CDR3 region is CATQGSSGELFF. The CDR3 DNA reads TGTGCCACCCAGGGTTCGTCCGGGGAGCTGTTTTTT.

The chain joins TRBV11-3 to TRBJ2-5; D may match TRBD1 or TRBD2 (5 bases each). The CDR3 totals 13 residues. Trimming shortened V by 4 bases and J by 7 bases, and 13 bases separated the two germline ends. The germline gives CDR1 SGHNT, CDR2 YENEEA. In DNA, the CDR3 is TGTGCCAGCAGCTGGGACCCGACCCGGACCCAGTACTTC. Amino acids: CASSWDPTRTQYF.

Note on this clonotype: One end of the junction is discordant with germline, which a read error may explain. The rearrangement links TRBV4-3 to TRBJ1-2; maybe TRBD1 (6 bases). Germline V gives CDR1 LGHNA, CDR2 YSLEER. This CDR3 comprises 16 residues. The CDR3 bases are TGCGCCAGCAGCCAAGAGGAGGGACAAGCTAACTCTGGCTACACCTTC. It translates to CASSQEEGQANSGYTF.

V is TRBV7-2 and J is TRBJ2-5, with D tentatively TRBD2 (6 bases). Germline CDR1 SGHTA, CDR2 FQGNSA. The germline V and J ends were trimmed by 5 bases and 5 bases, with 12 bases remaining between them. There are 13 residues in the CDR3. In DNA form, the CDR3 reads TGTGCCAGCAGCGCAAGCGGGCGTGAGACCCAGTACTTC. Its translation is CASSASGRETQYF.

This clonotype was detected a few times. CDR3 in DNA: TGTGCCAGCAGTTCACGACAGGGGGAGACCCAGTACTTC. Its translation is CASSSRQGETQYF. The chain joins TRBV27 to TRBJ2-5; TRBD1 matches at 8 bases. The V gene end was trimmed by 4 bases and the J gene end by 5 bases; junction bases not matched to a gene: 3. Looked up from germline, CDR1 is MNHEY and CDR2 is SMNVEV (reference sequence). This CDR3 spans 13 amino acids.

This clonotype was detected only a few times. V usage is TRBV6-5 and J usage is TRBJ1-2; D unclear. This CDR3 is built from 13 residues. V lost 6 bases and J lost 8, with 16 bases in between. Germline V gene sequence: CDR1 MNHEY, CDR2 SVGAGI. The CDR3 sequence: CASSSPGTRGYTF. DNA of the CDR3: TGTGCCAGCAGCTCTCCGGGAACTAGGGGCTACACCTTC.

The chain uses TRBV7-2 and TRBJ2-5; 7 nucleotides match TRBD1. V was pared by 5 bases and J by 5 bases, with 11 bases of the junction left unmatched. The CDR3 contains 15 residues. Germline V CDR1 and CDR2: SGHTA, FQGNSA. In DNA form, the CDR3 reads TGTGCCAGCAGCCCCCAGACAGGGCTAGAGGAGACCCAGTACTTC. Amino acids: CASSPQTGLEETQYF.

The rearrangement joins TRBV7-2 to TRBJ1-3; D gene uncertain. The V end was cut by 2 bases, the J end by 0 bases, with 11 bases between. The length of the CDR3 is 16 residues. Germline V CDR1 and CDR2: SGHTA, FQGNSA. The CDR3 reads CASSLFPEGSGNTIYF. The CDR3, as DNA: TGTGCCAGCAGCTTATTCCCCGAAGGCTCTGGAAACACCATATATTTT.

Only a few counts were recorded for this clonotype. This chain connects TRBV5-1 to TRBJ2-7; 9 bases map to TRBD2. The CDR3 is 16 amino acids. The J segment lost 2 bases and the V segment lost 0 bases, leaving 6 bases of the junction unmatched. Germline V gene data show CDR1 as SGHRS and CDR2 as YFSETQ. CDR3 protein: CASSLEAPSGTYEQYF. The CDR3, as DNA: TGCGCCAGCAGCTTGGAGGCGCCTAGCGGGACCTACGAGCAGTACTTC.

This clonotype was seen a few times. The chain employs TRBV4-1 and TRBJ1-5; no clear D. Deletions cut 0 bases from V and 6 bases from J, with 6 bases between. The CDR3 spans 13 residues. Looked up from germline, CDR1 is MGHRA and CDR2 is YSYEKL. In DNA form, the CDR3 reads TGCGCCAGCAGCCAAGATCATCGTCAGCCCCAGCATTTT. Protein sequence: CASSQDHRQPQHF.

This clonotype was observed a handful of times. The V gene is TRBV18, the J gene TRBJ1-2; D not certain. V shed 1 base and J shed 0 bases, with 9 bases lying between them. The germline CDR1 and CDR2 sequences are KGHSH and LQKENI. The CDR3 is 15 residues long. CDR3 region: CASSPQLGTNYGYTF. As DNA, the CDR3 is TGTGCCAGCTCACCACAGTTGGGGACTAACTATGGCTACACCTTC.

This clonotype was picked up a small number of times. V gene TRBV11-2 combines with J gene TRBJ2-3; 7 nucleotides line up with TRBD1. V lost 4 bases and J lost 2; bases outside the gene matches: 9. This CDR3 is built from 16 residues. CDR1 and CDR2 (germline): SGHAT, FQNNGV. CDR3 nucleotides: TGTGCCAGCAGCTACAGGACAGGACGTCCCACAGATACGCAGTATTTT. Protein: CASSYRTGRPTDTQYF.

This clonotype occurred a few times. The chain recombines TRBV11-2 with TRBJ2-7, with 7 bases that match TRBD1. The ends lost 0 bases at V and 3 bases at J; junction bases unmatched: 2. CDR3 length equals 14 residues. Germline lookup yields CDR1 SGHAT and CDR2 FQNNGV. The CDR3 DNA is TGTGCCAGCAGCTTAGATCCAGGGGGCTACGAGCAGTACTTC. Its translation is CASSLDPGGYEQYF.

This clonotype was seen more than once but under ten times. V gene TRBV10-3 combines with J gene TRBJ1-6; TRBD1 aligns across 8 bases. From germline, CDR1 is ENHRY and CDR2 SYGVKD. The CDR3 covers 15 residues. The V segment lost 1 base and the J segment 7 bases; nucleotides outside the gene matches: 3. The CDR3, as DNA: TGTGCCATCAGTGAGTTGGGGACAGGAAATTCACCCCTCCACTTT. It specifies CAISELGTGNSPLHF.

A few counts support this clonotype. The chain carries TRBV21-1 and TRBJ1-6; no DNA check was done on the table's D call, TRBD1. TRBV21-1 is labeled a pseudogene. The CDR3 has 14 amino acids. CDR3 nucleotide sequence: TGTGCCAGCAGGACAGGGGCATATAATTCACCCCTCCACTTT. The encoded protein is CASRTGAYNSPLHF.

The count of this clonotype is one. The CDR3 spells CASSLTILTGTAWTF. DNA for the CDR3: TGCGCCAGCAGCTTGACTATCTTGACAGGGACAGCGTGGACCTTC. The genes are TRBV5-1 and TRBJ1-2, with TRBD1 identical over 7 bases. The CDR3 covers 15 residues. Germline trimming cut 1 base from V and 14 bases from J; bases unmatched to any gene: 17. Germline CDR1 and CDR2: SGHRS and YFSETQ.

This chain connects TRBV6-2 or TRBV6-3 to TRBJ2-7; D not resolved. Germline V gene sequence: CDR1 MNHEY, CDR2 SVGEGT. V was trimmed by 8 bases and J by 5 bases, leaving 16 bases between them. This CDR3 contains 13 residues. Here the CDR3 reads CASADDLPHEQYV. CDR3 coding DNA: TGTGCCAGCGCGGACGACCTTCCCCACGAGCAGTACGTC.

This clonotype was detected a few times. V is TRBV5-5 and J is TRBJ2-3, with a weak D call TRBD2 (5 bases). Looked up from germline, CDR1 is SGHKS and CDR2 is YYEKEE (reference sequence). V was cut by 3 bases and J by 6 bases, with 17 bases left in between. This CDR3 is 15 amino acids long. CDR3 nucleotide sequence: TGTGCCAGCAGCTCGCCAGGTGAGGGCCCCGATACGCAGTATTTT. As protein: CASSSPGEGPDTQYF.

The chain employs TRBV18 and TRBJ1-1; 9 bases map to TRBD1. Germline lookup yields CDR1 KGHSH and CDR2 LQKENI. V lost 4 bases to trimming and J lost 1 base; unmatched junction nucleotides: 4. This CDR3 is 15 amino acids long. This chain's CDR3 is CASSRWDRENTEAFF. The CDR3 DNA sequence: TGTGCCAGCTCACGATGGGACAGGGAGAACACTGAAGCTTTCTTT.

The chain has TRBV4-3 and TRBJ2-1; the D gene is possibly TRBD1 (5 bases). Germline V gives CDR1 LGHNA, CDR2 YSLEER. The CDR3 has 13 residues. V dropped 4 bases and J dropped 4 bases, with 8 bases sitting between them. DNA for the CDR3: TGCGCCAGCAGCCCGACAGCTTACAATGAGCAGTTCTTC. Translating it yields CASSPTAYNEQFF.

Written as DNA, the CDR3 is TGCGCCAGCAGCCAAGGAAACGGCGCGATTAATTCACCCCTCCACTTT. This encodes CASSQGNGAINSPLHF. This rearrangement joins TRBV4-3 to TRBJ1-6; the D is unclear. Per germline, CDR1 LGHNA and CDR2 YSLEER. The CDR3 length is 16 residues. V was clipped by 1 base and J by 6 bases, with 13 bases between them.

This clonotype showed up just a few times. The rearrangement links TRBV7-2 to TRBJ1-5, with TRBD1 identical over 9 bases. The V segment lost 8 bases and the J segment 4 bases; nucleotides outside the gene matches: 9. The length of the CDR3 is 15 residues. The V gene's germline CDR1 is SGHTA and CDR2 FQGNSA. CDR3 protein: CASSPWDRVNQPQHF. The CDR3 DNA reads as TGTGCCAGCTCCCCTTGGGACAGGGTAAATCAGCCCCAGCATTTT.